A selection of T cell receptor beta chains follows, all from one sample in a study of cytomegalovirus exposure and HLA in healthy donors. Data came from immunoSEQ multiplex PCR; TCRdb stores just in-frame clones and leaves some out. This sample contains around 210,000 clones. Sequencing was carried out using PBMCs. All receptors derive from a woman aged 25 to 45 in good health and CMV-seropositive. Each CDR3 is given with its conserved first and last residue. D genes are given only for firm matches.

CDR3 DNA: TGTGCCAGCAGCTTGGCGGGGAGGGCAGCGAACACTGAAGCTTTCTTT
CDR3 protein: CASSLAGRAANTEAFF
J gene: TRBJ1-1
D gene: -
V gene: TRBV5-5

CDR3 DNA: TGTGCCAGCTCACTCTCACAGGGGCGCCCCTACGAGCAGTACTTC
CDR3 protein: CASSLSQGRPYEQYF
J gene: TRBJ2-7
D gene: TRBD1
V gene: TRBV18

CDR3 DNA: TGCGCCAGCAGCTCACAGGGAAGCACTGAAGCTTTCTTT
CDR3 protein: CASSSQGSTEAFF
J gene: TRBJ1-1
D gene: -
V gene: TRBV5-1

CDR3 DNA: TGTGCCAGCAGCCAAGAAAGGGGGCCGTATTCACCCCTCCACTTT
CDR3 protein: CASSQERGPYSPLHF
J gene: TRBJ1-6
D gene: TRBD1
V gene: TRBV4-2

CDR3 DNA: TGTGCCAGCAGCTTGGGGACTAGCTGGGAGACCCAGTACTTC
CDR3 protein: CASSLGTSWETQYF
J gene: TRBJ2-5
D gene: TRBD2
V gene: TRBV5-4

CDR3 DNA: TGCGCCAGCAGCTTGAGACAGGGAAGAACTGAAGCTTTCTTT
CDR3 protein: CASSLRQGRTEAFF
J gene: TRBJ1-1
D gene: TRBD1
V gene: TRBV5-1

CDR3 DNA: TGTGCCAGCAGTGATCTAGCGGGAGGGCCCGGGGAGCTGTTTTTT
CDR3 protein: CASSDLAGGPGELFF
J gene: TRBJ2-2
D gene: TRBD2
V gene: TRBV2

CDR3 DNA: TGTGCCAGCAGTCATGCCCGGACAGCGAACACCGGGGAGCTGTTTTTT
CDR3 protein: CASSHARTANTGELFF
J gene: TRBJ2-2
D gene: -
V gene: TRBV25-1

CDR3 DNA: TGTGCCAGCAGTCCCGGACAGTATAGCAATCAGCCCCAGCATTTT
CDR3 protein: CASSPGQYSNQPQHF
J gene: TRBJ1-5
D gene: -
V gene: TRBV7-2

CDR3 DNA: TGTGCCAGTAGTATCTACCCGGGACAGGGAAATGAAAAACTGTTTTTT
CDR3 protein: CASSIYPGQGNEKLFF
J gene: TRBJ1-4
D gene: TRBD1
V gene: TRBV19

CDR3 DNA: TGCGCCAGCAGCCCGCTGACAGGCCAAGGCTACACCTTC
CDR3 protein: CASSPLTGQGYTF
J gene: TRBJ1-2
D gene: -
V gene: TRBV5-1

CDR3 DNA: TGTGCCAGCAGCCAGATAGCGGGGGGTTTATCCTACGAGCAGTACTTC
CDR3 protein: CASSQIAGGLSYEQYF
J gene: TRBJ2-7
D gene: TRBD2
V gene: TRBV7-9

CDR3 DNA: TGTGCCAGTAGTCATAGGGACAGGTCGTCTAACTATGGCTACACCTTC
CDR3 protein: CASSHRDRSSNYGYTF
J gene: TRBJ1-2
D gene: TRBD1
V gene: TRBV19

CDR3 DNA: TGCGCCAGCAGTGGGTACAGCCCCTATGGCTACACCTTC
CDR3 protein: CASSGYSPYGYTF
J gene: TRBJ1-2
D gene: -
V gene: TRBV10-1

CDR3 DNA: TGTGCCAGCAGCCGATACAGGGGGGACTATGGCTACACCTTC
CDR3 protein: CASSRYRGDYGYTF
J gene: TRBJ1-2
D gene: TRBD1
V gene: TRBV13

CDR3 DNA: TGTGCCAGCAGTCCGGGACAGACCTACGAGCAGTACTTC
CDR3 protein: CASSPGQTYEQYF
J gene: TRBJ2-7
D gene: TRBD1
V gene: TRBV28

CDR3 DNA: TGTGCCAGCAGCCAAGATATGACAGGTGAGACAACTAATGAAAAACTGTTTTTT
CDR3 protein: CASSQDMTGETTNEKLFF
J gene: TRBJ1-4
D gene: -
V gene: TRBV14

CDR3 DNA: TGTGCCAGCAGTCAGGGGGGATTTTCCTACGAGCAGTACTTC
CDR3 protein: CASSQGGFSYEQYF
J gene: TRBJ2-7
D gene: -
V gene: TRBV28

CDR3 DNA: TGTGCCAGCTCACGGACCGGGACAGGGGGTCCTTCTTTCTTT
CDR3 protein: CASSRTGTGGPSFF
J gene: TRBJ1-1
D gene: TRBD1
V gene: TRBV18

CDR3 DNA: TGTGCCAGCAGACCGGACAGGTCTGCTGAAGCTTTCTTT
CDR3 protein: CASRPDRSAEAFF
J gene: TRBJ1-1
D gene: TRBD1
V gene: TRBV27

CDR3 DNA: TGCGCCAGCAGCCAACCTCTAGCCCCGGTCGGGACCCAGTACTTC
CDR3 protein: CASSQPLAPVGTQYF
J gene: TRBJ2-5
D gene: -
V gene: TRBV4-1

CDR3 DNA: TGTGCCAGTAGGTTTAGGTCGGACAGGGTCAACGAGCAGTACTTC
CDR3 protein: CASRFRSDRVNEQYF
J gene: TRBJ2-7
D gene: TRBD1
V gene: TRBV19

CDR3 DNA: TGTGCCAGCAGCCGCGGGACTAGCGGGAGCTCAGAGACCCAGTACTTC
CDR3 protein: CASSRGTSGSSETQYF
J gene: TRBJ2-5
D gene: TRBD2
V gene: TRBV5-6

CDR3 DNA: TGTGCCAGCAGTGCAAGCGTGGCCGGGGAGCTGTTTTTT
CDR3 protein: CASSASVAGELFF
J gene: TRBJ2-2
D gene: -
V gene: TRBV6-4

CDR3 DNA: TGCGCCAGCAGTATGCGGACAGGGGGCGAGCAGTACTTC
CDR3 protein: CASSMRTGGEQYF
J gene: TRBJ2-7
D gene: TRBD1
V gene: TRBV10-2

CDR3 DNA: TGTGCCAGCAGCTTAGAGGACTATTACTACGAGCAGTACTTC
CDR3 protein: CASSLEDYYYEQYF
J gene: TRBJ2-7
D gene: -
V gene: TRBV7-2

CDR3 DNA: TGTGCCAGTAGTATAGGAGTCCCAAGCAATCAGCCCCAGCATTTT
CDR3 protein: CASSIGVPSNQPQHF
J gene: TRBJ1-5
D gene: -
V gene: TRBV19

CDR3 DNA: TGCGCCAGCAGCTCGGGGTTCTCTGGAAACACCATATATTTT
CDR3 protein: CASSSGFSGNTIYF
J gene: TRBJ1-3
D gene: -
V gene: TRBV5-1

CDR3 DNA: TGTGCCAGCAACGGACAGGTTAGCAATCAGCCCCAGCATTTT
CDR3 protein: CASNGQVSNQPQHF
J gene: TRBJ1-5
D gene: TRBD1
V gene: TRBV2

CDR3 DNA: TGCGCCAGCAGCCTAGCAATAACAGGGGGCCACAATGAGCAGTTCTTC
CDR3 protein: CASSLAITGGHNEQFF
J gene: TRBJ2-1
D gene: TRBD1
V gene: TRBV4-1

CDR3 DNA: TGTGCTAGTGGTCACTACTGGGACAGGTTGGAAGCTTTCTTT
CDR3 protein: CASGHYWDRLEAFF
J gene: TRBJ1-1
D gene: TRBD1
V gene: TRBV12-5

CDR3 DNA: TGCGCCAGCAGCCAAGCGGGGAGGAACACTGAAGCTTTCTTT
CDR3 protein: CASSQAGRNTEAFF
J gene: TRBJ1-1
D gene: -
V gene: TRBV4-3

CDR3 DNA: TGTGCCAGCAGCTTAGCCAGGGGGCGGGGGTACTACGAGCAGTACTTC
CDR3 protein: CASSLARGRGYYEQYF
J gene: TRBJ2-7
D gene: -
V gene: TRBV11-2

CDR3 DNA: TGTGCCAGCAGTTTTTCCGGGAGGGCCTATTCCTACAATGAGCAGTTCTTC
CDR3 protein: CASSFSGRAYSYNEQFF
J gene: TRBJ2-1
D gene: TRBD2
V gene: TRBV27

CDR3 DNA: TGTGCCAGCAGCGGGACAGGGAAGTCACGCGAGCAGTACTTC
CDR3 protein: CASSGTGKSREQYF
J gene: TRBJ2-7
D gene: TRBD1
V gene: TRBV2

CDR3 DNA: TGCAGCGTTGATTCCGGGGTTAATGAAAAACTGTTTTTT
CDR3 protein: CSVDSGVNEKLFF
J gene: TRBJ1-4
D gene: -
V gene: TRBV29-1

CDR3 DNA: TGTGCCAGCAGCTTATCAGGGGGGAGCACCGGGGAGCTGTTTTTT
CDR3 protein: CASSLSGGSTGELFF
J gene: TRBJ2-2
D gene: -
V gene: TRBV5-4

CDR3 DNA: TGTGCCAGTAGTATCACCGGGACAGGGTCTCAAGAGACCCAGTACTTC
CDR3 protein: CASSITGTGSQETQYF
J gene: TRBJ2-5
D gene: TRBD1
V gene: TRBV19

CDR3 DNA: TGCGCCAGCAGCCAAGATGGAGGGACCGGGGAGCTGTTTTTT
CDR3 protein: CASSQDGGTGELFF
J gene: TRBJ2-2
D gene: -
V gene: TRBV4-3

CDR3 DNA: TGTGCCAGCAGCGACAGGGGCACTGAAGCTTTCTTT
CDR3 protein: CASSDRGTEAFF
J gene: TRBJ1-1
D gene: TRBD1
V gene: TRBV7-9

CDR3 DNA: TGCGCCAGCAGCTTGGTTAGAATCGCGAACACCGGGGAGCTGTTTTTT
CDR3 protein: CASSLVRIANTGELFF
J gene: TRBJ2-2
D gene: -
V gene: TRBV5-1

CDR3 DNA: TGTGCCAGCAGCGTAGCTCAAGGGGGCTATGTGGGTAACTATGGCTACACCTTC
CDR3 protein: CASSVAQGGYVGNYGYTF
J gene: TRBJ1-2
D gene: TRBD1
V gene: TRBV9

CDR3 DNA: TGCGCCAGCAGCCGGGGACAGGGGCGCCCCCACAATGAGCAGTTCTTC
CDR3 protein: CASSRGQGRPHNEQFF
J gene: TRBJ2-1
D gene: TRBD1
V gene: TRBV5-1

CDR3 DNA: TGTGCCAGCACCTTTGGGGGCCGGGCGCGGGAGACCTACGAGCAGTACTTC
CDR3 protein: CASTFGGRARETYEQYF
J gene: TRBJ2-7
D gene: -
V gene: TRBV27

CDR3 DNA: TGCAGCGTCGGACAGGTCACTAACTATGGCTACACCTTC
CDR3 protein: CSVGQVTNYGYTF
J gene: TRBJ1-2
D gene: TRBD1
V gene: TRBV29-1

CDR3 DNA: TGTGCCAGCAGCTTATCGGCGGGAGGGTTGGAGCAGTACTTC
CDR3 protein: CASSLSAGGLEQYF
J gene: TRBJ2-7
D gene: TRBD2
V gene: TRBV7-6